These 9 T cell receptor beta chains originate from one sample sequenced in a study of beta chain features in type 1 diabetes. Of the isolated RNA, all was reverse transcribed, and so the sequenced material was expressed TCRB transcripts. Measured with immunoSEQ multiplex PCR; TCRdb has only the in-frame clones, and not every one. The sample carries about 330,000 clones, more than 9.5% recorded once. The sequencing sample was made of naive CD4+ T cells from blood. These receptors all come from a woman in her 30s in good health.

Of note for this clone: In the same sample, other DNA sequences code for this CDR3. This sequence joins TRBV30 and TRBJ2-7; 10 nucleotides agree with TRBD2. The germline V gene has CDR1 GTSNPN and CDR2 SVGIG (reference sequence). This CDR3 region has 14 residues. V was pared by 1 base and J by 2 bases, with 2 bases of the junction left unmatched. CDR3 sequence: CAWSALAGAYEQYF. The DNA of the CDR3 is TGTGCCTGGAGTGCGCTAGCGGGGGCCTACGAGCAGTACTTC.

This clone was found many times. At one end, the junction sequence differs from germline, possibly due to a read error. This chain joins TRBV29-1 and TRBJ2-5; TRBD1 agrees at 9 bases. The CDR3 covers 10 residues. The germline V gene has CDR1 SQVTM and CDR2 ANQGSEA. In nucleotides, the CDR3 is TGCAGCGTACTCCGGGACAGGGTGGACTTC. Its protein product is CSVLRDRVDF.

The rearrangement links TRBV5-4 to TRBJ2-3; possibly TRBD1 for D (6 bases). The ends were cut back, 0 bases at V and 4 bases at J, with 9 bases in the middle. CDR1 and CDR2 from the germline V gene are SGHNT and YYREEE (reference sequence). CDR3 length: 14 residues. The CDR3 is CASSLDRVSDTQYF. CDR3 DNA sequence: TGTGCCAGCAGCTTGGACAGGGTTTCAGATACGCAGTATTTT.

V is TRBV6-1 and J is TRBJ1-1; maybe TRBD1 (5 bases). The CDR3 totals 12 residues. The germline CDR1 and CDR2 sequences are MNHNS and SASEGT. The ends were cut back, 4 bases at V and 5 bases at J, with 8 bases in the middle. The DNA for the CDR3 is TGTGCCAGCAGTGGCTCAGGGACTGAAGCTTTCTTT. Translating it yields CASSGSGTEAFF.

V gene TRBV28 combines with J gene TRBJ2-1; D might be TRBD2 (5 bases). Per the germline V gene, CDR1 is MDHEN and CDR2 is SYDVKM. V gave up 2 bases and J gave up 0 bases, with 11 bases separating them. The length of the CDR3 is 16 residues. CDR3 amino acids: CASSLRRASSYNEQFF. CDR3 in DNA: TGTGCCAGCAGTTTACGGCGGGCAAGCTCCTACAATGAGCAGTTCTTC.

The V gene is TRBV11-2, the J gene TRBJ2-1; TRBD2 agrees at 8 bases. With V trimmed by 5 bases and J by 8 bases, 14 bases remained unmatched. CDR1 is SGHAT, CDR2 FQNNGV, per germline. CDR3 size: 16 residues. The CDR3 DNA is TGTGCCAGCAGCAAAAAGCCGGGACTAGAGACCCATGAGCAGTTCTTC. Protein sequence: CASSKKPGLETHEQFF.

This clone was seen once. The J gene is TRBJ2-5, the V gene TRBV7-6; 14 bases agree with TRBD2. The ends lost 5 bases at V and 5 bases at J; junction bases unmatched: 4. Germline V lookup: CDR1 SGHVS, CDR2 FNYEAQ. This CDR3 region has 15 residues. The CDR3 DNA follows: TGTGCCAGCAGCACCCGGACTAGCGGGAGGGAGACCCAGTACTTC. Translation gives CASSTRTSGRETQYF.

A few counts support this clone. The chain combines TRBV9 with TRBJ2-7; a possible D gene is TRBD2 (6 bases). CDR1 SGDLS and CDR2 YYNGEE come from the germline V gene. V lost 0 bases and J 0 bases, leaving 25 bases between the germline ends. The CDR3 is made up of 20 amino acids. The CDR3 nucleotides are TGTGCCAGCAGCGTAGATCCTAAGGGCGATAGCGGAAAGAGCTCCTACGAGCAGTACTTC. Its translation is CASSVDPKGDSGKSSYEQYF.

The rearrangement links TRBV9 to TRBJ2-5; 10 nucleotides match TRBD2. This CDR3 contains 15 residues. Per germline, CDR1 SGDLS and CDR2 YYNGEE. J lost 4 bases, V lost 5 bases, and 8 bases had no gene match. CDR3 sequence: CASSGTSEVRETQYF. CDR3 DNA sequence: TGTGCCAGCAGTGGGACTAGCGAGGTGCGAGAGACCCAGTACTTC.